This is a list of T cell receptor beta chains from one sample in a study of B cell selection in AIRE deficiency. Sequenced by immunoSEQ multiplex PCR; TCRdb stores in-frame clones only, minus some. The sample contains approximately 24,000 clones, over 95% of which appear only once. Material: CD4+CD127+ conventional T cells sorted from PBMCs. The receptors derive from a human donor in good health. Each CDR3 is given with its conserved first and last residue. A D gene is named only where the DNA matches it firmly. A clone size is listed for some rows: how often the clone was seen (once, few, many), or a class if it is expanded.

-	TRBV7-2	TRBJ1-6	-	TGTGCCAGCAGCCCACTTTCGGGCGGAACGAATTCACCCCTCCACTTT	CASSPLSGGTNSPLHF
-	TRBV10-3	TRBJ2-6	TRBD1	TGTGCCATCAGCCCGACTACAGGGGATGGGGCCAACGTCCTGACTTTC	CAISPTTGDGANVLTF
-	TRBV10-3	TRBJ1-1	-	TGTGCCATCAGTGGAGGGCTGGGGGCTTTCTTT	CAISGGLGAFF
-	TRBV5-1	TRBJ2-1	TRBD2	TGCGCCAGCAGCTTGTTCAGTCTCGGGCTAGCGGGGGGGCCAAGCTCCTACAATGAGCAGTTCTTC	CASSLFSLGLAGGPSSYNEQFF
-	TRBV6-1	TRBJ2-3	TRBD1	TGTGCCAGCAGACCCGACAGGGGGTGGACAGATACGCAGTATTTT	CASRPDRGWTDTQYF
-	TRBV29-1	TRBJ2-1	TRBD2	TGCAGCGTTGAAGAAGGGGGACTAGCGGGTTACAATGAGCAGTTCTTC	CSVEEGGLAGYNEQFF
-	TRBV4-2	TRBJ1-2	-	TGTGCCAGCAGCGCGAGGGGGGTAGGGTATGGCTACACCTTC	CASSARGVGYGYTF
-	TRBV29-1	TRBJ2-7	TRBD2	TGCAGCGTTGAGCTAGCGGGAGGGTCCTACGAGCAGTACTTC	CSVELAGGSYEQYF
-	TRBV1	TRBJ1-2	-	TGCGCCAGCAGCCATTCACCGGGACAGGGGGTCACCGTCTATGGCTACACCTTC	CASSHSPGQGVTVYGYTF
-	TRBV28	TRBJ1-4	-	TGTGCCAGCAGAGGCCCAACGTGGGAAAAACTGTTTTTT	CASRGPTWEKLFF
-	TRBV7-3	TRBJ1-3	-	TGTGCCAGTTCGGGGGGAAACACCATATATTTT	CASSGGNTIYF
-	TRBV5-1	TRBJ1-1	-	TGCGCCAGCAGCTTGCTCCCGATGAACACTGAAGCTTTCTTT	CASSLLPMNTEAFF
-	TRBV11-2	TRBJ2-7	TRBD2	TGTGCCAGCAGCTCATATGGGACTAGCGGGACTAGGTACGAGCAGTACTTC	CASSSYGTSGTRYEQYF
-	TRBV29-1	TRBJ2-3	TRBD2	TGCAGCGTTCGCGGGAGAGCCACAGATACGCAGTATTTT	CSVRGRATDTQYF
once	TRBV7-3	TRBJ2-1	-	TGTGCCAGCAGCTTAAGGGGCAATGAGCAGTTCTTC	CASSLRGNEQFF
-	TRBV5-3	TRBJ1-5	TRBD1	TGTGCCAGCAGCTCAGGGGGCAGCAATCAGCCCCAGCATTTT	CASSSGGSNQPQHF
once	TRBV5-4	TRBJ1-2	-	TGTGCCAGCAGCTTGGGGCAGGGACAATCTAACTATGGCTACACCTTC	CASSLGQGQSNYGYTF
-	TRBV5-1	TRBJ1-3	-	TGCGCCAGCAGCTTTGGGACTGCTGGAAACACCATATATTTT	CASSFGTAGNTIYF
-	TRBV27	TRBJ2-7	TRBD1	TGTGCCAGCAGGCCACTTGGTGGGACAGGGGGGGACGAGCAGTACTTC	CASRPLGGTGGDEQYF
-	TRBV30	TRBJ2-7	-	TGTGCCGGGAAACAGGATCTCTCCTACGAGCAGTACTTC	CAGKQDLSYEQYF
-	TRBV4-2	TRBJ2-1	TRBD2	TGTGCCAGCAGCCAAGTAGGAGCGGGGGGGCGGGAGCAGTTCTTC	CASSQVGAGGREQFF
-	TRBV6-1	TRBJ2-3	-	TGTGCCAGCAGCGGCCTTAGTGGGAGAAAAGATACGCAGTATTTT	CASSGLSGRKDTQYF
-	TRBV10-1	TRBJ2-1	TRBD1	TGCGCCAGCAGTGACGGGACAGGGATTTTCAATGAGCAGTTCTTC	CASSDGTGIFNEQFF
-	TRBV6-5	TRBJ2-2	-	TGTGCCAGCAGGGGAACAGGATTCACCGGGGAGCTGTTTTTT	CASRGTGFTGELFF
-	TRBV7-2	TRBJ1-6	TRBD1	TGTGCCAGCAGCTTTGGACAGGGATTCACTGAATCACCCCTCCACTTT	CASSFGQGFTESPLHF
-	TRBV2	TRBJ1-3	-	TGTGCCAGCAGGAGCTCTGGAAACACCATATATTTT	CASRSSGNTIYF
-	TRBV5-1	TRBJ1-2	-	TGCGCCAGCAGCGAAGGAGTCTATGGCTACACCTTC	CASSEGVYGYTF
-	TRBV4-1	TRBJ2-7	TRBD1	TGCGCCAGCGGGGCGCCCGGCGGACAGGGGAGGGAGCAGTACTTC	CASGAPGGQGREQYF
-	TRBV6-6	TRBJ2-2	-	TGTGCCAGCACCGACCGCTACACCGGGGAGCTGTTTTTT	CASTDRYTGELFF
-	TRBV6-1	TRBJ1-1	-	TGTGCCAGCAGTGAAGACAGGTCCCGGGGGCCGTTCTTT	CASSEDRSRGPFF
-	TRBV6-6	TRBJ1-4	-	TGTGCCAGCAGCCACGGGGAGGGAAAACTGTTTTTT	CASSHGEGKLFF
-	TRBV7-3	TRBJ2-3	-	TGTGCCAGCAGCTTAGGTAGACCGTCAGGCACAGATACGCAGTATTTT	CASSLGRPSGTDTQYF
-	TRBV9	TRBJ2-2	-	TGTGCCAGCAGTGGGGACCGGTGGACCGGGGAGCTGTTTTTT	CASSGDRWTGELFF
-	TRBV5-6	TRBJ2-1	-	TGTGCCAGCAGCTTGAGGCCTCTTTACTCCTACAATGAGCAGTTCTTC	CASSLRPLYSYNEQFF
-	TRBV18	TRBJ2-1	TRBD2	TGTGCCAGCTCACCATCCCTTAACTCCCCAGCGGGGGGGAATGAGCAGTTCTTC	CASSPSLNSPAGGNEQFF
-	TRBV25-1	TRBJ1-6	-	TGTGCCAGCAGTGAGTCAGGAACCTATAATTCACCCCTCCACTTT	CASSESGTYNSPLHF
-	TRBV5-1	TRBJ2-5	TRBD2	TGCGCCAGCAGCTTCACATCCACTAGCGGGGGGTATGCCCAGTACTTC	CASSFTSTSGGYAQYF
-	TRBV7-3	TRBJ2-5	TRBD2	TGTGCCAGCAGCCCCCTGGGGGGGAAAGAGACCCAGTACTTC	CASSPLGGKETQYF
-	TRBV15	TRBJ2-7	-	TGTGCCACCAGCAGAGATCAGGGGACGGCCTTCTACGCGCAGTACTTC	CATSRDQGTAFYAQYF
-	TRBV28	TRBJ2-3	-	TGTGCCAGCACTAATTGGGCAGATACGCAGTATTTT	CASTNWADTQYF
-	TRBV19	TRBJ2-7	-	TGTGCCAGTAGTATAAGACAGGTAAATCGCTACGAGCAGTACTTC	CASSIRQVNRYEQYF
-	TRBV29-1	TRBJ2-5	TRBD1	TGCAGCGTTGAAGATACAGGGGTACGGGAGACCCAGTACTTC	CSVEDTGVRETQYF
-	TRBV15	TRBJ1-1	-	TGTGCCACCAGCAGAGGCCCGCTTAAGGTGAACACTGAAGCTTTCTTT	CATSRGPLKVNTEAFF
-	TRBV18	TRBJ2-5	-	TGTGCCAGCTCAATCCGTCCTAGCGTCCAAGAGACCCAGTACTTC	CASSIRPSVQETQYF
-	TRBV19	TRBJ1-1	-	TGTGCCAGTAGTATGAGAGGGGCCACTGAAGCTTTCTTT	CASSMRGATEAFF
-	TRBV5-1	TRBJ2-7	-	TGCGCCAGCAGCCCTGGGGGACCCTACGAGCAGTACTTC	CASSPGGPYEQYF
-	TRBV28	TRBJ2-3	-	TGTGCCAGCAGTCCCTCGGGACCCCAGAGGGGAGATACGCAGTATTTT	CASSPSGPQRGDTQYF
-	TRBV5-1	TRBJ2-7	TRBD1	TGCGCCAGCAGCGATTACCGGGACAGTCCTCTCGACGAGCAGTACTTC	CASSDYRDSPLDEQYF
-	TRBV23-1	TRBJ2-1	-	TGCGCCAGTTATGGGGTTTACCCCTACAATGAGCAGTTCTTC	CASYGVYPYNEQFF
-	TRBV9	TRBJ1-3	-	TGTGCCAGCAGCGTAGATTACGCAGGCCACGCCATATATTTT	CASSVDYAGHAIYF
-	TRBV6-1	TRBJ1-6	-	TGTGCCAGCACAGGGAGCGGTAATTCACCCCTCCACTTT	CASTGSGNSPLHF
-	TRBV6-6	TRBJ2-7	-	TGTGCCAGCAGGAGTGGGCGGAGTGGTGGCTACGAGCAGTACTTC	CASRSGRSGGYEQYF
-	TRBV30	TRBJ1-1	TRBD1	TGTGCCTGGGGAAAGACAGGGATTTGGAACACTGAAGCTTTCTTT	CAWGKTGIWNTEAFF